Sequencing of this T cell receptor beta chain was carried out in a study of blood T cell repertoires in COVID-19. As for the study in general: Whether acute or convalescent, the COVID-19 samples came from the United States, Italy and Spain.

V lost 3 bases, J lost 2 bases, and 2 bases stayed unmatched. Germline lookup yields CDR1 MNHEY and CDR2 SMNVEV (reference sequence). The CDR3 has 15 residues. Donors of Cohort 3 who recovered were those that had two negative PCRs, clearance, or symptom resolution. Per the original methods: Counts of nucleated cells, estimated from reference gene primer amplification, were obtained. TCRdb keeps only in-frame clones here, not all; method: immunoSEQ multiplex PCR. The DNA gave D and trimming, while V, J and clone size come from that table. The table shows under 450,000 clones, with roughly 87% occurring only once.

V usage is TRBV27 and J usage is TRBJ2-7; TRBD1 agrees at 12 bases. The sample consisted of PBMCs or T cells enriched from blood (not recorded which). The origin of this receptor is a woman aged 25 to 45 who had recovered from COVID-19. DNA of the CDR3: TGTGCCAGCAGTTTCGGGACAGGGGGCCCCTACGAGCAGTACTTC. It specifies CASSFGTGGPYEQYF.